A single sample gave rise to the 8 T cell receptor beta chains below, sequenced in a study of blood T cells in healthy people across ages. A second about 7 to 12 cycle PCR used barcoded and J-beta primers. TCRdb itself ran the 5' RACE reads through MiXCR, one entry per CDR3 protein. The repertoire consists of approximately 350,000 distinct CDR3 sequences, with about half occurring once and the leading ten covering 51%. The sequenced sample consisted of blood. All receptors come from a man in his sixties in good health.

This clonotype was seen at least ten times. This chain links TRBV20-1 with TRBJ1-2; a weak D match, TRBD1 (5 bases). The CDR3 length is 15 residues. V lost 5 bases and J lost 0, with 16 bases in between. Looked up from germline, CDR1 is DFQATT and CDR2 is SNEGSKA (reference sequence). CDR3 DNA sequence: TGCAGTGCTCCGGGGGGAGCGGTCTCTAACTATGGCTACACCTTC. The encoded protein is CSAPGGAVSNYGYTF.

The V and J genes are TRBV7-2 and TRBJ2-5; 12 bases fit TRBD2. The CDR3 length is 16 residues. Per germline, CDR1 SGHTA and CDR2 FQGNSA. V gave up 1 base and J gave up 5 bases; unmatched junction bases: 5. For the CDR3, the DNA is TGTGCCAGCAGCTTAGGCCTAGCGGGAGGGCATGAGACCCAGTACTTC. Its protein product is CASSLGLAGGHETQYF. Using reference TRBV7-2 and TRBJ2-5 for the parts outside the CDR3, the full variable domain is GAGVSQSPSNKVTEKGKDVELRCDPISGHTALYWYRQSLGQGLEFLIYFQGNSAPDKSGLPSDRFSAERTGGSVSTLTIQRTQQEDSAVYLCASSLGLAGGHETQYFGPGTRLLVL.

The genes are TRBV11-2 and TRBJ1-2, with TRBD1 identical over 10 bases. Trimming took 5 bases from V and 8 from J; bases not matched to a gene: 14. Per germline, CDR1 SGHAT and CDR2 FQNNGV. This CDR3 has 16 amino acids. Written as DNA, the CDR3 is TGTGCCAGCAGCCCTTCCCGGCGACAGGGGGCAGCGGGCTACACCTTC. Translation gives CASSPSRRQGAAGYTF.

The CDR3 region is CASSPQVNTEAFF. Written as DNA, the CDR3 is TGTGCCAGCTCACCACAGGTTAACACTGAAGCTTTCTTT. This sequence joins TRBV18 and TRBJ1-1; D uncertain. Trimming removed 1 base from V and 2 bases from J, with 5 bases in between. The CDR3 loop spans 13 amino acids. Germline loops: CDR1 KGHSH, CDR2 LQKENI.

The chain employs TRBV21-1 and TRBJ2-4. TRBV21-1 is shown as a pseudogene. The CDR3 consists of 9 residues. The DNA for the CDR3 is TGTGCCAGCAGCAAAGGACCGTACTTC. Protein: CASSKGPYF.

The gene calls are TRBV15 and TRBJ2-5; D ambiguous. Germline CDR1 reads LNHNV; CDR2 reads YYDKDF (reference sequence). The V gene lost 0 bases and the J gene lost 1 base, with 12 bases spanning the gap. CDR3 size: 16 residues. The chain's CDR3 is CATSRDYGTAQETQYF. DNA for the CDR3: TGTGCCACCAGCAGAGATTACGGCACAGCCCAAGAGACCCAGTACTTC.

CDR3 sequence (DNA): TGTGCCTGGAGTATCGGGAACACAGATACGCAGTATTTT. Its protein product is CAWSIGNTDTQYF. The V call is TRBV30, the J call TRBJ2-3, with D possibly TRBD2 on 5 matching bases. Per germline, CDR1 GTSNPN and CDR2 SVGIG (reference sequence). The CDR3 consists of 13 residues. Trimming left V 2 bases short and J 2 bases short, with 8 bases between.

This clonotype was seen just once. Relative to the germline gene, one junction end is altered; a read error may explain this. The chain has TRBV7-2 and TRBJ2-3; D is uncertain. The CDR3 contains 13 residues. Germline CDR1 SGHTA, CDR2 FQGNSA. CDR3 sequence: CASSSYKIDTQYF. Written as DNA, the CDR3 is TGTGCCAGCAGCTCTTATAAAATAGATACACAGTATTTT.